Below, 16 T cell receptor beta chains from the same sample are listed, as sequenced in a study of blood T cell repertoires in COVID-19. The protocol was immunoSEQ multiplex PCR, while the TCRdb copy is restricted to in-frame clones and leaves out a portion. The profile covers fewer than 400,000 clones, with 70% to 90% appearing a single time and less than 3.5% taken by the ten largest. What was sequenced was peripheral blood. The receptors were sampled from a human donor in a cohort sampled during active COVID-19.

The gene calls are TRBV6-6 and TRBJ1-2, with D unresolved. V was cut by 2 bases and J by 5 bases, with 9 bases left in between. The CDR3 sequence is 13 residues long. Germline-derived CDR1 and CDR2 are MNHNY and SVGAGI (reference sequence). CDR3 region: CASSYGLRYGYTF. The CDR3 DNA is TGTGCCAGCAGTTACGGACTGAGATATGGCTACACCTTC.

The chain combines TRBV28 with TRBJ1-5; TRBD1 might be the D (5 bases). CDR1 and CDR2 from the germline V gene are MDHEN and SYDVKM. The CDR3 has 12 residues. Between the trimmed V and J ends, which lost 6 bases and 7 bases, there was a span of 10 bases. Here the CDR3 reads CASRSGGQPQHF. DNA of the CDR3: TGTGCCAGCAGGTCGGGGGGGCAGCCCCAGCATTTT. Together with reference TRBV28 and TRBJ1-5, the CDR3 gives the full variable domain: DVKVTQSSRYLVKRTGEKVFLECVQDMDHENMFWYRQDPGLGLRLIYFSYDVKMKEKGDIPEGYSVSREKKERFSLILESASTNQTSMYLCASRSGGQPQHFGDGTRLSIL.

The chain links TRBV28 to TRBJ1-5; TRBD1 might be the D (6 bases). CDR3 length: 16 residues. V was shortened by 7 bases and J by 2 bases, with 18 bases between the two germline ends. Per germline, CDR1 MDHEN and CDR2 SYDVKM. CDR3 nucleotides: TGTGCCAGCACTGAAGCAGGGGCCTTGCGCAATCAGCCCCAGCATTTT. It codes for CASTEAGALRNQPQHF.

CDR3 sequence: CASSTPRARGYEQYF. Here the CDR3 DNA reads TGTGCCAGCAGTACCCCCCGGGCCAGGGGCTACGAGCAGTACTTC. This chain connects TRBV27 to TRBJ2-7, with a possible D match to TRBD1 (6 bases). The CDR3 totals 15 residues. V dropped 5 bases and J dropped 3 bases, with 17 bases sitting between them. Germline V gene lookup returns CDR1 MNHEY and CDR2 SMNVEV (reference sequence).

The chain has TRBV7-9 and TRBJ2-5; the D is unclear. Per germline, CDR1 SEHNR and CDR2 FQNEAQ (reference sequence). V was pared by 5 bases and J by 4 bases, with 20 bases between. The CDR3 has 16 residues. The CDR3 loop reads CASSAPLSKLGETQYF. CDR3 nucleotides: TGTGCCAGCAGCGCCCCGTTGAGTAAACTCGGAGAGACCCAGTACTTC.

The genes are TRBV12-3 or TRBV12-4 and TRBJ2-1; weak D call: TRBD1 (6 bases). This CDR3 is 13 amino acids long. V lost 5 bases and J lost 10, with 15 bases in between. CDR3 sequence (DNA): TGTGCCAGCAGTACCCGGTCAGGGGTCGAGCAGTTCTTC. As protein: CASSTRSGVEQFF.

The chain joins TRBV27 to TRBJ2-5; 7 nucleotides match TRBD1. V trimming: 6 bases; J trimming: 4 bases; junction bases outside the gene matches: 11. CDR1 is MNHEY and CDR2 is SMNVEV in the germline V gene (reference sequence). The CDR3 loop spans 15 amino acids. The CDR3 is CASSRLTGEPETQYF. In DNA, the CDR3 is TGTGCCAGCAGCCGCCTTACAGGGGAACCAGAGACCCAGTACTTC.

This chain uses TRBV24-1 with TRBJ2-5, with D possibly TRBD1 on 5 matching bases. Between the trimmed V and J ends, which lost 3 bases and 8 bases, there was a span of 21 bases. Per germline, CDR1 KGHDR and CDR2 SFDVKD. This CDR3 comprises 16 residues. This CDR3 is CATSDPQAAPGKTQYF. The CDR3 DNA sequence: TGTGCCACCAGTGATCCACAGGCGGCCCCCGGAAAAACCCAGTACTTC.

The chain links TRBV7-3 to TRBJ2-2; D gene unclear. Germline loops: CDR1 SGHTA, CDR2 FQGTGA. V lost 2 bases and J lost 1, with 8 bases in between. This CDR3 has 15 residues. CDR3 amino acids: CASSLSAGNTGELFF. CDR3 DNA: TGTGCCAGCAGCTTATCGGCAGGGAACACCGGGGAGCTGTTTTTT.

This clone was recorded once. J is TRBJ1-1 and V is TRBV29-1; TRBD1 agrees at 7 bases. Germline V CDR1 and CDR2: SQVTM, ANQGSEA. V gave up 6 bases and J gave up 8 bases; unmatched junction bases: 3. This CDR3 contains 10 residues. CDR3 protein: CSVLTGEAFF. The DNA of the CDR3 is TGCAGCGTCCTGACAGGGGAAGCTTTCTTT.

This chain links TRBV6-5 with TRBJ1-5, with 7 bases lining up with TRBD1. With V trimmed by 4 bases and J by 2 bases, 5 bases remained unmatched. This CDR3 is 15 amino acids long. Germline V lookup: CDR1 MNHEY, CDR2 SVGAGI. CDR3 sequence reads: CASSSTGSRNQPQHF. The CDR3 DNA reads as TGTGCCAGCAGTTCGACAGGGAGCCGCAATCAGCCCCAGCATTTT.

This rearrangement joins TRBV6-5 to TRBJ2-2; 8 bases agree with TRBD1. Germline assignment: CDR1 MNHEY and CDR2 SVGAGI. V was clipped by 7 bases and J by 1 base; unmatched bases: 5. The CDR3 has 15 residues. CDR3 DNA: TGTGCCAGCAAGACCGGGACAGGGAACACCGGGGAGCTGTTTTTT. Translation: CASKTGTGNTGELFF.

This clone was seen only once. The rearrangement uses TRBV6-6 and TRBJ2-7, with 8 bases lining up with TRBD2. Germline V CDR1 and CDR2: MNHNY, SVGAGI (reference sequence). CDR3 length: 16 residues. Trimming cost V 4 bases and J 1 base; bases outside gene matches: 9. The DNA of the CDR3 is TGTGCCAGCAGTTCGGACATAGCGGGGCCATCCTACGAGCAGTACTTC. Amino acids: CASSSDIAGPSYEQYF.

V gene TRBV9 combines with J gene TRBJ1-2, with a tentative D call TRBD1 (5 bases). In germline, CDR1 is SGDLS, CDR2 YYNGEE. V was pared by 0 bases and J by 5 bases, with 17 bases between. This CDR3 has 16 residues. In DNA form, the CDR3 reads TGTGCCAGCAGCGTAGCAATGACCGGGACTGATTATGGCTACACCTTC. Protein: CASSVAMTGTDYGYTF. The full variable domain, in which reference TRBV9 and TRBJ1-2 provide the parts outside the CDR3, is DSGVTQTPKHLITATGQRVTLRCSPRSGDLSVYWYQQSLDQGLQFLIQYYNGEERAKGNILERFSAQQFPDLHSELNLSSLELGDSALYFCASSVAMTGTDYGYTFGSGTRLTVV.

J is TRBJ2-1 and V is TRBV7-2; no definite D call. The germline V gene has CDR1 SGHTA and CDR2 FQGNSA. V was pared by 5 bases and J by 8 bases, with 19 bases between. The CDR3 covers 15 residues. CDR3 sequence reads: CASSPTRLESDEQFF. The CDR3 nucleotides read TGTGCCAGCAGCCCGACTCGGTTGGAGAGCGATGAGCAGTTCTTC.

V gene TRBV28 combines with J gene TRBJ2-2; unclear D gene. Between the trimmed V and J ends, which lost 6 bases and 2 bases, there was a span of 13 bases. Per the germline V gene, CDR1 is MDHEN and CDR2 is SYDVKM. The CDR3 contains 15 residues. CDR3 residues: CASRDRTLNTGELFF. The CDR3 DNA follows: TGTGCCAGCAGAGATCGAACCCTAAACACCGGGGAGCTGTTTTTT.